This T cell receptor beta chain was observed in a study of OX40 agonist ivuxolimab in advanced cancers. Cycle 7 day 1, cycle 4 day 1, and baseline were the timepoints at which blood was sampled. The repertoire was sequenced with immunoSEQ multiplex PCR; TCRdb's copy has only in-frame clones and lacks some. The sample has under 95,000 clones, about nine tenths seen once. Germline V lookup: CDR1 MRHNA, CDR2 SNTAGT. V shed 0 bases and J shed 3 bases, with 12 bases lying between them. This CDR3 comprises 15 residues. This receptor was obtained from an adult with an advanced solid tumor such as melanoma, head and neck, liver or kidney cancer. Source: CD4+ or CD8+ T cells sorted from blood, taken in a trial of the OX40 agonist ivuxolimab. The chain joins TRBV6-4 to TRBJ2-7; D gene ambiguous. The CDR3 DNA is TGTGCCAGCAGTGACTCGGTTCTCGAATTCTACGAGCAGTACTTC. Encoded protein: CASSDSVLEFYEQYF.